The 5 T cell receptor beta chains in this list originate from one sample, sequenced in a study of regulatory T cells in long-lasting Graves disease. The time point was: newly diagnosed GD, antithyroid drugs for less than 3 months. After RNA was extracted from PBMCs, the TCR library was made from it. With iRepertoire HTBI primers and Arm-PCR of CDR3 regions, TCR beta libraries were built. TCRdb reprocessed the multiplex PCR reads via MiXCR and lists one record per CDR3 protein. The sample includes roughly 420,000 distinct CDR3 sequences, 14% of them seen just once. The same sample was also studied in work on T cells in Graves' hyperthyroidism and ophthalmopathy.

The material was peripheral blood mononuclear cells (PBMCs), obtained at new diagnosis, from a patient treated with antithyroid drugs. Receptor source: a woman aged 45-65 years with Graves disease.

The chain links TRBV5-1 to TRBJ2-1; 11 bases fit TRBD2. This CDR3 comprises 14 residues. Germline V gene data show CDR1 as SGHRS and CDR2 as YFSETQ. V was pared by 4 bases and J by 11 bases, with 8 bases of the junction left unmatched. The CDR3 loop reads CASSPGVAGGQQFF. CDR3 in DNA: TGCGCCAGCAGCCCAGGGGTAGCGGGAGGGCAGCAGTTCTTC.

This clonotype showed up just a few times. The V and J genes are TRBV28 and TRBJ2-1; 10 bases line up with TRBD2. This CDR3 region has 19 residues. Unmatched junction bases numbered 20, after V lost 10 bases and J lost 2 bases. Germline V gene data show CDR1 as MDHEN and CDR2 as SYDVKM. The CDR3, as DNA: TGTGCCACCGATACCAGACTAGCGGGCCACATTCTAACCTACAATGAGCAGTTCTTC. It specifies CATDTRLAGHILTYNEQFF.

This clonotype was seen at least ten times. The V gene is TRBV5-5, the J gene TRBJ2-7, with 11 bases fitting TRBD2. The germline V gene encodes CDR1 SGHKS and CDR2 YYEKEE (reference sequence). V gave up 4 bases and J gave up 0 bases; unmatched junction bases: 3. This CDR3 is 15 amino acids long. CDR3 loop: CASSAGLADSYEQYF. CDR3 sequence (DNA): TGTGCCAGCAGCGCGGGACTAGCGGACTCCTACGAGCAGTACTTC.

This clonotype appeared many times. The chain combines TRBV3-1 with TRBJ2-3; D might be TRBD2 (6 bases). Trimming removed 1 base from V and 2 bases from J, with 13 bases in between. There are 16 residues in the CDR3. Germline assignment: CDR1 LGHDT and CDR2 YNNKEL (reference sequence). CDR3 in DNA: TGTGCCAGCAGCCAAGGGGGGGAACAATCCACAGATACGCAGTATTTT. This gives the protein CASSQGGEQSTDTQYF.

V and J are TRBV7-9 and TRBJ2-1; 11 nucleotides line up with TRBD2. The junction had 8 bases not matched to a gene; V was cut back by 4 bases and J by 9 bases. Germline V lookup: CDR1 SEHNR, CDR2 FQNEAQ (reference sequence). This CDR3 is 15 amino acids long. CDR3 region: CASSYIAGGPFEQFF. The CDR3 DNA reads as TGTGCCAGCAGCTACATAGCGGGAGGGCCTTTTGAGCAGTTCTTC.